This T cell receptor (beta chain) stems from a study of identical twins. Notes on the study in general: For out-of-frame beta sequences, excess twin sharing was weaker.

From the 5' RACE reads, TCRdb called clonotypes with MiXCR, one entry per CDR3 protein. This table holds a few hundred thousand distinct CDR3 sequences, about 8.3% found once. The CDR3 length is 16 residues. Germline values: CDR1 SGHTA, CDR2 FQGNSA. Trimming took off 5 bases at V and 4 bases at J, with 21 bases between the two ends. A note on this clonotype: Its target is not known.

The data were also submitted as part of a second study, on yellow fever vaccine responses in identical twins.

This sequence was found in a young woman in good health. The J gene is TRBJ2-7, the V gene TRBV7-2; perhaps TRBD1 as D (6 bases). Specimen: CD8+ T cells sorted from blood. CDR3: CASSPSSGLRGYEQYF. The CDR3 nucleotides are TGTGCCAGCAGCCCCTCGTCGGGGCTAAGGGGGTACGAGCAGTACTTC.